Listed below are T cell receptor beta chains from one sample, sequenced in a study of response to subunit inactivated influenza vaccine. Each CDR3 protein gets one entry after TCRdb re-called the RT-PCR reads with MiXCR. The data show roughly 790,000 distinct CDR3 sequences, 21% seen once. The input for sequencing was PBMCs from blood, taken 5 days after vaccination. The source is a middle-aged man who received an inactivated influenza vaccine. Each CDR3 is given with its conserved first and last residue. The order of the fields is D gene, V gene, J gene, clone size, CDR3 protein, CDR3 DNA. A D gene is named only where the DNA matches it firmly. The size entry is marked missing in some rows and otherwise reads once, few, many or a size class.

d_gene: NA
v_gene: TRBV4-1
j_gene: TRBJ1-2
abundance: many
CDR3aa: CASSRSGEIGGYTF
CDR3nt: TGCGCCAGCAGCCGAAGCGGTGAAATCGGTGGCTACACCTTC

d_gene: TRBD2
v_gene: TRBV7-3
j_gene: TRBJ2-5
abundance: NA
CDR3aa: CASSLLAEQETQYF
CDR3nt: TGTGCCAGCAGCTTGCTAGCGGAACAAGAGACCCAGTACTTC

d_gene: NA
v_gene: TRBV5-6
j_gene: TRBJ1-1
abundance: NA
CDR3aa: CASSLEGPLNTEAFF
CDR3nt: TGTGCCAGCAGCTTGGAAGGACCCCTGAACACTGAAGCTTTCTTT

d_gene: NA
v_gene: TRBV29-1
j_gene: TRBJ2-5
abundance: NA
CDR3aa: CSVDGVNQETQYF
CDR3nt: TGCAGCGTTGATGGCGTTAACCAAGAGACCCAGTACTTC

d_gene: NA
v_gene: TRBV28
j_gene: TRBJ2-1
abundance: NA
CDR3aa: CASSLQFYEQFF
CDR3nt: TGTGCCAGCAGTTTGCAGTTTTATGAGCAGTTCTTC

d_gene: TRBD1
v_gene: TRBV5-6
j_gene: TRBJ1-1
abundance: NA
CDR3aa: CASSLQGSPEAFF
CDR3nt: TGTGCCAGCAGCTTACAGGGGTCCCCTGAAGCTTTCTTT

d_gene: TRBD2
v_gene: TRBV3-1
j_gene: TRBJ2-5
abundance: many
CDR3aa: CASSSSLAGGYLYQETQYF
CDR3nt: TGTGCCAGCAGCTCTTCGCTAGCGGGGGGCTACCTGTACCAAGAGACCCAGTACTTC

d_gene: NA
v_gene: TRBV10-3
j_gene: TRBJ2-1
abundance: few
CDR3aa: CAISGASEEQFF
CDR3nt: TGTGCCATCAGTGGGGCCTCTGAGGAGCAGTTCTTC

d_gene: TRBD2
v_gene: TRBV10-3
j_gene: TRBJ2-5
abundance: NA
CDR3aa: CAINPGLAQETQYF
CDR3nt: TGTGCCATCAATCCAGGACTAGCCCAAGAGACCCAGTACTTC

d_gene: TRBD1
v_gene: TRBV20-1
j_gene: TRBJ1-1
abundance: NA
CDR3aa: CSARETGYLSTEAFF
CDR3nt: TGCAGTGCTAGGGAGACAGGGTATTTGTCCACTGAAGCTTTCTTT

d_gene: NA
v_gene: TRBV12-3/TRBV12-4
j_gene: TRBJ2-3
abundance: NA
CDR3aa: CASSVGTSTDTQYF
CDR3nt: TGTGCCAGCAGCGTAGGGACTAGCACAGATACGCAGTATTTT

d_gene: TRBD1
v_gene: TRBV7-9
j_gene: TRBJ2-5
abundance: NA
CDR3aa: CASSLVGTGETQYF
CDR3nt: TGTGCCAGCAGCTTAGTGGGGACAGGGGAGACCCAGTACTTC

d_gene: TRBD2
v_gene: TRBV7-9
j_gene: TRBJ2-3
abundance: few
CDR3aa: CASSLRGRADTQYF
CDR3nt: TGTGCCAGCAGCTTACGCGGGAGGGCAGATACGCAGTATTTT

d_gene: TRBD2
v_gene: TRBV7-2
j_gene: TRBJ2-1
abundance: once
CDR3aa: CASSPRVAGGVNEQFF
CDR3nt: TGTGCCAGCAGCCCGCGAGTAGCGGGAGGGGTCAATGAGCAGTTCTTC

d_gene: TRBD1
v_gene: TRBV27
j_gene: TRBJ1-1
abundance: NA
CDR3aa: CASRLTGAMNTEAFF
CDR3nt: TGTGCCAGCAGACTTACAGGGGCCATGAACACTGAAGCTTTCTTT

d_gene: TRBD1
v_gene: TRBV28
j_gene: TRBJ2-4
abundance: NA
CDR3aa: CASSFIGQVNIQYF
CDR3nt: TGTGCCAGCAGTTTCATAGGACAGGTGAACATTCAGTACTTC

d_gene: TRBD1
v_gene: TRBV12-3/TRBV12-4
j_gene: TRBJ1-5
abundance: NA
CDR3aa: CASSRTGVNQPQHF
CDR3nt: TGTGCCAGCAGTCGAACAGGGGTCAATCAGCCCCAGCATTTT

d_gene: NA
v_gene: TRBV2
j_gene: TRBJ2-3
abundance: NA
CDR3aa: CASSEKHTQYF
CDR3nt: TGTGCCAGCAGTGAAAAGCATACGCAGTATTTT

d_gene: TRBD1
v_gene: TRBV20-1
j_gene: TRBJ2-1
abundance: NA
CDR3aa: CSANTRIAQGIDEQFF
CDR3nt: TGCAGTGCTAACACCAGAATCGCACAGGGGATCGATGAGCAGTTCTTC

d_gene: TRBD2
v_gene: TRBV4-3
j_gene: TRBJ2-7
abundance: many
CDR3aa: CASSQGSGGPYEQYF
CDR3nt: TGTGCCAGCAGCCAAGGGAGCGGGGGTCCCTACGAGCAGTACTTC

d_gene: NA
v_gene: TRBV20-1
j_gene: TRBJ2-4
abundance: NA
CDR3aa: CSATTLKNIQYF
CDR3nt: TGCAGTGCCACGACGTTAAAAAACATTCAGTACTTC

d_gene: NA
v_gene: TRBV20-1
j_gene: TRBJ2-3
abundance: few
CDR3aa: CSARGAGRRLTDTQYF
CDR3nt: TGCAGTGCTAGAGGTGCTGGCCGTCGGCTGACAGATACGCAGTATTTT

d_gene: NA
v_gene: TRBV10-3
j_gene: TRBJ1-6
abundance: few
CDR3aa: CAISVGDSPLHF
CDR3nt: TGTGCCATCAGTGTTGGGGATTCACCCCTCCACTTT

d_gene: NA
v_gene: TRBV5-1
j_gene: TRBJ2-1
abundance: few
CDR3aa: CASSSGGQGTWQFF
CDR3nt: TGCGCCAGCAGCTCTGGGGGGCAGGGGACTTGGCAGTTCTTC

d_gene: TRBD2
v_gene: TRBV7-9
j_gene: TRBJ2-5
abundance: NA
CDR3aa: CASYPSGRQETQYF
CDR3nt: TGTGCCAGCTACCCTAGCGGTCGACAAGAGACCCAGTACTTC

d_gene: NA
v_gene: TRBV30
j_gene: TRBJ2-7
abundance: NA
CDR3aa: CAWSVLTGRTYEQYF
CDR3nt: TGTGCCTGGAGTGTACTTACAGGGAGGACCTACGAGCAGTACTTC

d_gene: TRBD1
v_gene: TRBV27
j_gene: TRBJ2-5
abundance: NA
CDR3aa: CASSGTGVETQYF
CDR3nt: TGTGCCAGCAGTGGGACAGGGGTAGAGACCCAGTACTTC

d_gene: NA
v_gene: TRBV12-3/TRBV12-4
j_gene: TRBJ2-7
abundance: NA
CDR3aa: CASSPGSIGEQYF
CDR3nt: TGTGCCAGCAGCCCGGGCAGCATCGGCGAGCAGTACTTC

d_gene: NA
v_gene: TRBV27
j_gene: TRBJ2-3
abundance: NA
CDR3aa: CASSYRGGDTDTQYF
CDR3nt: TGTGCCAGCAGTTATAGAGGTGGGGACACAGATACGCAGTATTTT

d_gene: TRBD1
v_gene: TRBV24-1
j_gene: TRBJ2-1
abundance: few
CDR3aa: CATRDSWYNEQFF
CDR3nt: TGTGCCACCCGGGACAGTTGGTACAATGAGCAGTTCTTC

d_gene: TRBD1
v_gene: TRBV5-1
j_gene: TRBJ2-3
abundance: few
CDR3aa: CASSPTGGAADTQYF
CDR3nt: TGCGCCAGCAGCCCTACAGGGGGCGCAGCAGATACGCAGTATTTT

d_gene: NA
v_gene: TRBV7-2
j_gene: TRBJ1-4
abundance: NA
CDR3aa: CASSPRAEKLFF
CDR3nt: TGTGCCAGCAGCCCCCGGGCGGAAAAACTGTTTTTT

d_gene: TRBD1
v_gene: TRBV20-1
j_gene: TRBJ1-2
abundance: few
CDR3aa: CSADLQGNYGYTF
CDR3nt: TGCAGTGCAGATTTACAGGGGAACTATGGCTACACCTTC

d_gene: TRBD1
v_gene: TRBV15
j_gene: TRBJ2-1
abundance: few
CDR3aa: CATSPRDRGTSYNEQFF
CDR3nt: TGTGCCACCAGCCCACGAGACAGGGGCACCTCCTACAATGAGCAGTTCTTC

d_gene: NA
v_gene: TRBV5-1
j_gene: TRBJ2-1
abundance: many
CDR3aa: CASSLDTGYYNEQFF
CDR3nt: TGCGCCAGCAGCTTGGATACAGGGTACTACAATGAGCAGTTCTTC

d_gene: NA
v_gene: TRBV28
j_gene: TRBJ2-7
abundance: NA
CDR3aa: CVSSLTVSSYEQYF
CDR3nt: TGTGTCAGCAGTTTAACGGTGAGCTCCTACGAGCAGTACTTC

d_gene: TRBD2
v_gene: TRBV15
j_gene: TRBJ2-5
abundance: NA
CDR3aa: CATSREDSGGPSAQYF
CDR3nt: TGTGCCACCAGCAGAGAGGATAGCGGGGGGCCGTCGGCCCAGTACTTC

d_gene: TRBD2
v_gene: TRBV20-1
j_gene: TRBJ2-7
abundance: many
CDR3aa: CSAIGGGGRRTYEQYF
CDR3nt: TGCAGTGCGATAGGAGGCGGGGGACGTCGGACCTACGAGCAGTACTTC

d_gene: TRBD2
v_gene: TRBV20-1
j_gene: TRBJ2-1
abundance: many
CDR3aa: CSAGKSGSLEQFF
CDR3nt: TGCAGTGCCGGGAAAAGCGGGAGTTTGGAGCAGTTCTTC

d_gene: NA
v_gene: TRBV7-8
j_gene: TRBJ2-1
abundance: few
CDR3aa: CASSSYGTVDNEQFF
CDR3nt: TGTGCCAGCAGCTCCTACGGGACTGTTGACAATGAGCAGTTCTTC

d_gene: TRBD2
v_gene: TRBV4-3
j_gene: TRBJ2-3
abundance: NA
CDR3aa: CASSHVAGARGTQYF
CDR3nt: TGCGCCAGCAGCCACGTAGCGGGGGCTAGGGGGACGCAGTATTTT

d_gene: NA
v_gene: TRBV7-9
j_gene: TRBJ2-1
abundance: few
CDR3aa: CASSLGPRRTYNEQFF
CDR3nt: TGTGCCAGCAGCTTAGGACCACGGAGAACCTACAATGAGCAGTTCTTC

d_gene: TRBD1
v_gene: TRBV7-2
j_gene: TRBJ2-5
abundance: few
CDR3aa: CASRRDRGHEETQYF
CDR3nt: TGTGCCAGCAGGCGGGACAGGGGGCATGAAGAGACCCAGTACTTC

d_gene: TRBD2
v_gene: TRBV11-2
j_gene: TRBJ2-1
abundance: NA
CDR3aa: CASSLSRGGQALPDEQFF
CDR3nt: TGTGCCAGCAGCTTGTCTCGGGGGGGGCAGGCGCTTCCCGATGAGCAGTTCTTC

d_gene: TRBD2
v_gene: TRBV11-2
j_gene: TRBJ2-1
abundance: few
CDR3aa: CASSFSGTSGNNEQFF
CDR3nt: TGTGCCAGCAGCTTCTCCGGGACTAGCGGAAACAATGAGCAGTTCTTC

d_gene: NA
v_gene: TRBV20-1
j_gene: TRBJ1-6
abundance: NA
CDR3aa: CSARSRGNNSPLHF
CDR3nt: TGCAGTGCCCGGAGTCGGGGTAATAATTCACCCCTCCACTTT

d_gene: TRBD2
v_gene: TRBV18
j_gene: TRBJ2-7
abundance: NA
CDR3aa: CASYSGGPAYEQYF
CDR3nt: TGTGCCAGCTATAGCGGGGGCCCCGCCTACGAGCAGTACTTC

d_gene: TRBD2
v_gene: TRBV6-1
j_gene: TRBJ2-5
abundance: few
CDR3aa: CASSRTSPLFGTQYF
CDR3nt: TGTGCCAGCAGCCGGACTAGCCCCCTTTTTGGGACCCAGTACTTC

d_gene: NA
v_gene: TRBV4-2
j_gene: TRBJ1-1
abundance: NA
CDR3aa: CASSQAALGRGGTEAFF
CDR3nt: TGTGCCAGCAGCCAAGCTGCATTGGGGAGGGGTGGGACTGAAGCTTTCTTT

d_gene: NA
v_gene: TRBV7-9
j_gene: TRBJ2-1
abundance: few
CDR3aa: CASSGDFSYNEQFF
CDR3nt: TGTGCCAGCAGCGGGGATTTCTCCTACAATGAGCAGTTCTTC

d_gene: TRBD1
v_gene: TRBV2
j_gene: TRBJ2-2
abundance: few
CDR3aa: CASRTTGSGELFF
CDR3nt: TGTGCCAGCAGAACGACAGGGAGCGGGGAGCTGTTTTTT

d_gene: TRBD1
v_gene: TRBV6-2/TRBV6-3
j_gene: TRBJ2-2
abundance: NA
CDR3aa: CASRPRWGTGNTGELFF
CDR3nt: TGTGCCAGCAGACCCCGATGGGGGACAGGGAACACCGGGGAGCTGTTTTTT

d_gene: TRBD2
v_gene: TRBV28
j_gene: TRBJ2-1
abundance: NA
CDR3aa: CASSFSPGLAAFEQFF
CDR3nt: TGTGCCAGCAGTTTTTCCCCGGGACTAGCGGCCTTTGAGCAGTTCTTC

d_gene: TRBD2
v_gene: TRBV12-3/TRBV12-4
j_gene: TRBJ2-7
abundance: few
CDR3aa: CASSPTSGLYEQYF
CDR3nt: TGTGCCAGCAGCCCGACTAGCGGACTCTACGAGCAGTACTTC

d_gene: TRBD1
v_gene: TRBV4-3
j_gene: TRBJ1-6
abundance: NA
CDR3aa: CASSHQDRDSPLHF
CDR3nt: TGCGCCAGCAGCCACCAGGACAGGGATTCACCCCTCCACTTT

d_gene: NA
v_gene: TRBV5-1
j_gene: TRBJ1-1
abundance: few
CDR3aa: CASSNMAQMGTEAFF
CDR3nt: TGCGCCAGCAGCAACATGGCCCAGATGGGGACTGAAGCTTTCTTT

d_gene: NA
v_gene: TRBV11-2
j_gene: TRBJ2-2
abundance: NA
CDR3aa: CASSLVAGVLDTGELFF
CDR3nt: TGTGCCAGCAGCTTAGTTGCCGGGGTTCTGGACACCGGGGAGCTGTTTTTT

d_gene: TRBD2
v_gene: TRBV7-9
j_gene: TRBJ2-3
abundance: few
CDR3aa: CASSSSGGGTLTDTQYF
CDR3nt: TGTGCCAGCAGCTCCTCCGGGGGGGGCACCCTCACAGATACGCAGTATTTT

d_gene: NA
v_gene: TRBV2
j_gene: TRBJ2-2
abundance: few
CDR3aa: CASSEQGHITGELFF
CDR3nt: TGTGCCAGCAGTGAACAGGGACACATCACCGGGGAGCTGTTTTTT

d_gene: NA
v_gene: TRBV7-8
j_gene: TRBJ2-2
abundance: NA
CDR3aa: CASSFVGLNTGELFF
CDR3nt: TGTGCCAGCAGCTTCGTGGGTCTGAACACCGGGGAGCTGTTTTTT